The sequence of this TCR beta chain was determined in a study of identifying expanded T cells in peripheral blood. Notes on the study in general: Approximately two-week clone count variance significantly increased as total template count grew. Technical replicates showed around 1.2 changed clones; roughly two weeks approximately 16; four weeks 19.

Germline assignment: CDR1 SGHRS and CDR2 YFSETQ. There are 12 residues in the CDR3. Trimming took 6 bases from V and 5 from J, leaving 11 bases between them. With respect to this clone: The antigen is undetermined.

Healthy donors had no documented immune events, such as infections, while sampled. Sequencing was performed with immunoSEQ multiplex PCR; in TCRdb, only in-frame clones are kept and a portion is missing. The table shows 90,000 or so clones, with 85% to 90% occurring only once. The clonotype comes from a person aged 18-70 years in good health. The sequenced sample was blood. V and J are TRBV5-1 and TRBJ2-5, with D possibly matching TRBD2 (6 bases). The CDR3, as DNA: TGCGCCAGCAAATCGGAGGGGGAGACCCAGTACTTC. It specifies CASKSEGETQYF.